The clone carrying this T cell receptor beta chain was counted only a few times. The antigen is not known. The entry originates in a study of shared clonotypes between healthy human individuals. Study-wide context: Per-donor plates numbered three CD4 naive, three CD4 memory, two CD8 naive and one CD8 memory.

Method: immunoSEQ multiplex PCR; TCRdb's copy keeps in-frame clones and lacks some. The data contain hundreds of thousands of clones, around 73% of them singletons. V trimming: 5 bases; J trimming: 5 bases; junction bases outside the gene matches: 7. From germline, CDR1 is SGHAT and CDR2 FQNNGV. The CDR3 is made up of 14 amino acids. Study results and caveats: Shared clonotypes: 4.5% to 6% naive CD4, around 3.5% naive CD8, 2.3% memory CD4, more than 0.3% memory CD8.

Sequenced input: memory CD4+ T cells sorted from blood. The sample's subset: CD45RA-negative fraction. The V call is TRBV11-2, the J call TRBJ2-5, with 8 bases aligning to TRBD1. The receptor was isolated from a woman aged 30 to 39 in good health. In nucleotides, the CDR3 is TGTGCCAGCAGCAGACAGGGGCTGGGGGAGACCCAGTACTTC. Translation: CASSRQGLGETQYF. The full variable domain, with the rest looked up from reference TRBV11-2 and TRBJ2-5, is EAGVAQSPRYKIIEKRQSVAFWCNPISGHATLYWYQQILGQGPKLLIQFQNNGVVDDSQLPKDRFSAERLKGVDSTLKIQPAKLEDSAVYLCASSRQGLGETQYFGPGTRLLVL.